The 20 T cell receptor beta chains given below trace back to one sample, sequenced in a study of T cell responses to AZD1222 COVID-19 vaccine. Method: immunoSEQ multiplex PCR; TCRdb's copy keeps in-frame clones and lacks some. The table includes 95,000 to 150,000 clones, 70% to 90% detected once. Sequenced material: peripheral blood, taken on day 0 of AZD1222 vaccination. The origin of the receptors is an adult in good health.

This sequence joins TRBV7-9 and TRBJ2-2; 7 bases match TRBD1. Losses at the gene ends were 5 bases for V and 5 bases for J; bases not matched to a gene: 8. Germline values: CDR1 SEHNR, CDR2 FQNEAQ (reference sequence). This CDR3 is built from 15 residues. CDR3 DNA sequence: TGTGCCAGCAGCCCCCACGGGACAGCGACCGGGGAGCTGTTTTTT. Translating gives CASSPHGTATGELFF.

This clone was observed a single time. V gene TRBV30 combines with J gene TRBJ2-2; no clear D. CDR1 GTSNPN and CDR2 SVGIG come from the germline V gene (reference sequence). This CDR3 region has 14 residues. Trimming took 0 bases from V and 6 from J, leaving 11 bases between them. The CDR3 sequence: CAWSVWTTSGELFF. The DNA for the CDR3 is TGTGCCTGGAGTGTGTGGACCACATCCGGGGAGCTGTTTTTT.

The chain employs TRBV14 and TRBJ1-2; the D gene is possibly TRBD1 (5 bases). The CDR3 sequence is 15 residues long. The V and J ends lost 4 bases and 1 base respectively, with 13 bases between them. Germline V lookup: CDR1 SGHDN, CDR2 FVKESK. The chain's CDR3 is CASSPRQLVNYGYTF. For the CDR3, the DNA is TGTGCCAGCAGCCCGCGACAGCTTGTTAACTATGGCTACACCTTC.

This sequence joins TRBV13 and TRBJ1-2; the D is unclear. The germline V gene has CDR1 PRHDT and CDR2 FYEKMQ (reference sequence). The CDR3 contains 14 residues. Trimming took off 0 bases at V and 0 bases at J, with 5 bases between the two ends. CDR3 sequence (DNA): TGTGCCAGCAGCTTAGGGCAGACTAACTATGGCTACACCTTC. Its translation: CASSLGQTNYGYTF.

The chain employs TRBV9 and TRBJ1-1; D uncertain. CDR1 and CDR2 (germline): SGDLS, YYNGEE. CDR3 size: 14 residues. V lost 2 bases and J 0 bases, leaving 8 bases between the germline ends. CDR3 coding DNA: TGTGCCAGCAGCGTTAACAGCATGAACACTGAAGCTTTCTTT. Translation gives CASSVNSMNTEAFF.

This chain's CDR3 is CASGPTNMNTEAFF. Here the CDR3 DNA reads TGTGCCAGCGGGCCGACGAACATGAACACTGAAGCTTTCTTT. The V and J genes are TRBV30 and TRBJ1-1; D remains ambiguous. CDR1 is GTSNPN, CDR2 SVGIG, per germline (reference sequence). Between the trimmed V and J ends, which lost 8 bases and 0 bases, there was a span of 16 bases. CDR3 length: 14 residues.

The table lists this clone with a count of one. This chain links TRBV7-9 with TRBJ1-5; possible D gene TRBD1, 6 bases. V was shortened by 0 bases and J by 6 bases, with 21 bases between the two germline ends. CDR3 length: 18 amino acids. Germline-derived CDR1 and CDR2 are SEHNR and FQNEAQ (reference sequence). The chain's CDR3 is CASSLARGLQGRGQPQHF. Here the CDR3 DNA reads TGTGCCAGCAGCTTAGCCCGGGGTTTACAGGGTCGCGGTCAGCCCCAGCATTTT.

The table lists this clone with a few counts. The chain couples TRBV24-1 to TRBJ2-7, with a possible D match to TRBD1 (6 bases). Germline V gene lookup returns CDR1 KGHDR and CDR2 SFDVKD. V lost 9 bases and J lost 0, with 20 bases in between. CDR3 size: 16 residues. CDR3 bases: TGTGCCACCCTTGGGGGCCTTGAGCTCGACTCCTACGAGCAGTACTTC. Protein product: CATLGGLELDSYEQYF.

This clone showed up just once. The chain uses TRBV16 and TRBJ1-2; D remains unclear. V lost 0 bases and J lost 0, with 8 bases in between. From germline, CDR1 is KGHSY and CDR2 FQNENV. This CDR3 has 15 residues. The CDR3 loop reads CASSQSGYSNYGYTF. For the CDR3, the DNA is TGTGCCAGCAGCCAATCAGGGTATTCTAACTATGGCTACACCTTC.

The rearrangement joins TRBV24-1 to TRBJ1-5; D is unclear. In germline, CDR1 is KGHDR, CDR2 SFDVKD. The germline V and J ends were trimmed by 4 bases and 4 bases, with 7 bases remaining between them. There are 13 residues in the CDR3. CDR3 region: CATSEDANQPQHF. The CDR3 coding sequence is TGTGCCACCAGTGAAGATGCAAATCAGCCCCAGCATTTT.

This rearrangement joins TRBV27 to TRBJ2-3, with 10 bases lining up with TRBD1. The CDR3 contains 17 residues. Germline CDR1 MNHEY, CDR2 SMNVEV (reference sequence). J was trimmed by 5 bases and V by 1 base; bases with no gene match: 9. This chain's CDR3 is CASSLWGDRGQVDTQYF. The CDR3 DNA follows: TGTGCCAGCAGTTTATGGGGGGACAGGGGTCAGGTAGATACGCAGTATTTT.

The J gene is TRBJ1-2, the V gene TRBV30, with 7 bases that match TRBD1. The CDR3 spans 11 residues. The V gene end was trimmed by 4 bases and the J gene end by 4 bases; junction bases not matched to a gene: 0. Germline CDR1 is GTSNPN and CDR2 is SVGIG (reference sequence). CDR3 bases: TGTGCCTGGACAGGGGGCTATGGCTACACCTTC. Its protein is CAWTGGYGYTF.

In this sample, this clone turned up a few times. In DNA form, the CDR3 reads TGTGCCTGGAGTGTACAAGGAAGGGATAGCAATCAGCCCCAGCATTTT. Its translation: CAWSVQGRDSNQPQHF. The rearrangement joins TRBV30 to TRBJ1-5; D ambiguous. The germline V gene has CDR1 GTSNPN and CDR2 SVGIG (reference sequence). The CDR3 spans 16 residues. Trimming cost V 0 bases and J 0 bases, with 12 bases left between them.

CDR3 protein: CASSPAGGEGNQPQHF. In nucleotides, the CDR3 is TGTGCCAGCTCACCAGCAGGGGGGGAAGGCAATCAGCCCCAGCATTTT. The gene calls are TRBV18 and TRBJ1-5; the match to TRBD1 covers 7 bases. Germline values: CDR1 KGHSH, CDR2 LQKENI. The CDR3 runs to 16 residues. Trimming removed 2 bases from V and 2 bases from J; junction bases left unmatched: 6.

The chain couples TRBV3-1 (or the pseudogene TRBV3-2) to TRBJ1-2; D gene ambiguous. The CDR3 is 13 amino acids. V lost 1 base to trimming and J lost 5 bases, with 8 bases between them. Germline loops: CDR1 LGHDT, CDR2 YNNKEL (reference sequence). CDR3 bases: TGTGCCAGCAGCCAAGGGAAATGGTATGGCTACACCTTC. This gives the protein CASSQGKWYGYTF.

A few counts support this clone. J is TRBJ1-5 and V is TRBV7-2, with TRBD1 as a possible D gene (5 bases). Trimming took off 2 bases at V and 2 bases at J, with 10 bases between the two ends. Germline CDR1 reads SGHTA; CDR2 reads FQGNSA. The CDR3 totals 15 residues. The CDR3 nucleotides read TGTGCCAGCAGCTTACAGGGATTTGGCAATCAGCCCCAGCATTTT. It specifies CASSLQGFGNQPQHF.

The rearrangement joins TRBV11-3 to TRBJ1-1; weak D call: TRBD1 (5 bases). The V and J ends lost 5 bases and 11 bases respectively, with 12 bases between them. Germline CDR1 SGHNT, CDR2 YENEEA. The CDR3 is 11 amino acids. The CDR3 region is CASSLRGTAFF. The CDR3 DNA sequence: TGTGCCAGCAGCCTGCGGGGGACGGCTTTCTTT.

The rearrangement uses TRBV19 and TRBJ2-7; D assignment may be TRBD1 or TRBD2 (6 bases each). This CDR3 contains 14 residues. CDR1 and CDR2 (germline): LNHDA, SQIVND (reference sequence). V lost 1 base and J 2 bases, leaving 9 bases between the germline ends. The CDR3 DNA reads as TGTGCCAGTAGTATAGGGGGGGACACCTACGAGCAGTACTTC. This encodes CASSIGGDTYEQYF.

As DNA, the CDR3 is TGCGCCAGCAGCTTGGAGCGGGGCCTCGGCTATGGCTACACCTTC. Protein sequence: CASSLERGLGYGYTF. The V gene is TRBV5-1, the J gene TRBJ1-2, with D perhaps TRBD1 (5 bases). The germline CDR1 and CDR2 sequences are SGHRS and YFSETQ. V was cut by 0 bases and J by 4 bases, with 13 bases left in between. This CDR3 has 15 residues.

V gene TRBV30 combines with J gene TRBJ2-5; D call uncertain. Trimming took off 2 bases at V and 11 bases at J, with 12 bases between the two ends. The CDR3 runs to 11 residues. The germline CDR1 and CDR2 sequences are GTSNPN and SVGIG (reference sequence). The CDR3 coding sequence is TGTGCCTGGAGTTTTAGGACGGATCAGTACTTC. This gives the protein CAWSFRTDQYF.